This T cell receptor (beta chain) was sequenced during a study of T cell responses to AZD1222 COVID-19 vaccine. Study-wide points: All repertoire sampling was performed exclusively after the peak T cell response. Baseline seropositives among AZD1222 recipients totaled only 5 or 6. Clonal diversity may have been underestimated in mostly white British donors. Reportedly, nearly half the spike-specific TCRs target unmutated variant regions.

The method was immunoSEQ multiplex PCR; TCRdb's version includes in-frame clones alone and lacks a portion of them. There are 150,000 to 200,000 clones in the sample; around 94% occur only once, and roughly 5% lies in the top ten. A note on this clone: What it recognizes is unknown.

Per germline, CDR1 MNHEY and CDR2 SVGAGI. Unmatched junction bases numbered 12, after V lost 6 bases and J lost 4 bases. The length of the CDR3 is 15 residues. This sequence originates from an adult who received the AZD1222 COVID-19 vaccine. This chain links TRBV6-5 with TRBJ2-7; 7 bases align to TRBD2. Source: peripheral blood, taken 28 days after the second AZD1222 dose. Here the CDR3 reads CASSDLGGSNYEQYF. CDR3 bases: TGTGCCAGCAGCGACTTGGGGGGGAGCAATTACGAGCAGTACTTC.